The entry below gives a single TCR beta chain sequence along with its context. The antigen is not known. The data belong to a study of cytomegalovirus exposure and HLA in healthy donors. Findings and caveats of the study: As a later analysis revealed, the rate of TCR association differed by HLA locus, with DRB1 most and HLA-C fewest. The majority of TCR sequences were rare, yet some public TCRs appeared in many donors.

V shed 3 bases and J shed 2 bases, with 9 bases lying between them. CDR1 and CDR2 (germline): SQVTM, ANQGSEA. The CDR3 spans 13 residues. It was with 60 Vbeta and 13 Jbeta primers that the PCR ran. Clones were sequenced by immunoSEQ multiplex PCR, and TCRdb holds only the in-frame ones, with some missing. This sample has 85,000 to 100,000 clones; around 90% occur once, and the top ten carry approximately 2.2%. The receptor was isolated from a man between 18 and 35 years old in good health and CMV-seronegative. The chain combines TRBV29-1 with TRBJ2-3; maybe TRBD1 (6 bases). Sequenced: PBMCs. The CDR3 reads CSVDRGDTDTQYF. The CDR3 nucleotides read TGCAGCGTTGACAGGGGTGACACAGATACGCAGTATTTT.